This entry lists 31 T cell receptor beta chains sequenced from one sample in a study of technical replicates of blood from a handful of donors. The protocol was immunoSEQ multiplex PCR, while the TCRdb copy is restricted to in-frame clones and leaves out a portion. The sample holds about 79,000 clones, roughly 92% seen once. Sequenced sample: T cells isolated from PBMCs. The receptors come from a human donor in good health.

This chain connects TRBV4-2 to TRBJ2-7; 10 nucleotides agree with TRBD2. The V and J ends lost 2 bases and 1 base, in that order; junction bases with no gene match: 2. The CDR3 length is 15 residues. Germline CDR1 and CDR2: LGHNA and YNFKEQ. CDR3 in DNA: TGTGCCAGCAGCCAATTACTAGCGGGGTCCTACGAGCAGTACTTC. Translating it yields CASSQLLAGSYEQYF.

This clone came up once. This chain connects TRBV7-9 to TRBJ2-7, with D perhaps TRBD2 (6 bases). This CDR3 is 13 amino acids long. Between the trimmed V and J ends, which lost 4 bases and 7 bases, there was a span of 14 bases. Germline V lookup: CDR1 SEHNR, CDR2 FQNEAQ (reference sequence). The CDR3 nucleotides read TGTGCCAGCAGCTCAGCCGGGGACTTTGAGCAGTACTTC. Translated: CASSSAGDFEQYF. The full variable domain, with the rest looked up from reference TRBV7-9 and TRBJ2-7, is DTGVSQNPRHKITKRGQNVTFRCDPISEHNRLYWYRQTLGQGPEFLTYFQNEAQLEKSRLLSDRFSAERPKGSFSTLEIQRTEQGDSAMYLCASSSAGDFEQYFGPGTRLTVT.

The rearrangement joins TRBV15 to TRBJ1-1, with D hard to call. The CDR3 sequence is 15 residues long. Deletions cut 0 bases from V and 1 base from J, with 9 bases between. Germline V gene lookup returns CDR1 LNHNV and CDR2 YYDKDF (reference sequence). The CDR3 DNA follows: TGTGCCACCAGCAGAGAGCAGGCTACGAACACTGAAGCTTTCTTT. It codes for CATSREQATNTEAFF.

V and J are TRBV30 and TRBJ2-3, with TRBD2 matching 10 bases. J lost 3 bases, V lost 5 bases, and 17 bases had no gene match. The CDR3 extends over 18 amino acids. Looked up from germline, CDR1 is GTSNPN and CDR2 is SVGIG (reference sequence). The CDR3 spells CAWGRLAGEQITTDTQYF. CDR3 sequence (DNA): TGTGCCTGGGGGAGGCTAGCGGGGGAACAAATTACAACAGATACGCAGTATTTT.

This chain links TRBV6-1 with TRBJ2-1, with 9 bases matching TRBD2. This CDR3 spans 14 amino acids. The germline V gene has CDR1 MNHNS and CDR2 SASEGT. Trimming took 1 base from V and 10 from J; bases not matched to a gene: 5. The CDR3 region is CASSEVGGREEQFF. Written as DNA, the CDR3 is TGTGCCAGCAGTGAAGTTGGCGGGAGGGAAGAGCAGTTCTTC.

CDR3 sequence: CASSSQGEGTEAFF. The CDR3 DNA reads as TGTGCCAGCAGCTCACAGGGGGAGGGGACTGAAGCTTTCTTT. This chain uses TRBV7-2 with TRBJ1-1; 8 bases are shared with TRBD1. V shed 4 bases and J 5 bases; nucleotides not matched to a gene: 6. Germline CDR1 SGHTA, CDR2 FQGNSA. The CDR3 is 14 residues long.

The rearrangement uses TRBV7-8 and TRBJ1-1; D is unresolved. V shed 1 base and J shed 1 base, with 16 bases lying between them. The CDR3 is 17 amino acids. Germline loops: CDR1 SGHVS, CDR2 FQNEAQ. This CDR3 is CASSLGSVGVPNTEAFF. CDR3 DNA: TGTGCCAGCAGCTTAGGTTCGGTCGGGGTACCGAACACTGAAGCTTTCTTT.

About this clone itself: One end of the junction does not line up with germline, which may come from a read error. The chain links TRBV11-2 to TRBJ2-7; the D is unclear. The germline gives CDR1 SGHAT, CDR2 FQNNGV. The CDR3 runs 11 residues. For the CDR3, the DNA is TGTGCCAGCAGCTTAGATTCTGGGCACCACTTC. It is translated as CASSLDSGHHF.

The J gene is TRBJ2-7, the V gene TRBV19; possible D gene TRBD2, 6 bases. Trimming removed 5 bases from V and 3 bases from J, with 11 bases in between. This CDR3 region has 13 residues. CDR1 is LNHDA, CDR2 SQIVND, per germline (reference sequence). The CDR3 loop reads CASSGGLSYEQYF. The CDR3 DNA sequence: TGTGCCAGTAGTGGGGGACTTAGCTACGAGCAGTACTTC.

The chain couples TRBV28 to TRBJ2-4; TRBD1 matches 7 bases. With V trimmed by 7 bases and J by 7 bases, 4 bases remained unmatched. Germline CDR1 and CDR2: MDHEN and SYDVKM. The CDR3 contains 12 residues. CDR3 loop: CASKTGSNIQYF. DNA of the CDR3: TGTGCCAGCAAGACAGGGTCGAACATTCAGTACTTC.

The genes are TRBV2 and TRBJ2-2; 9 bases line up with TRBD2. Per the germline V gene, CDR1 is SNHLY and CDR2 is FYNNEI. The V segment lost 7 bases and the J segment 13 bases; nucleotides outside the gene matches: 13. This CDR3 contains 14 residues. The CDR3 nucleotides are TGTGCCAGCACGGATCGGACTAGCGTGGGAGGGCTGTTTTTT. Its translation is CASTDRTSVGGLFF.

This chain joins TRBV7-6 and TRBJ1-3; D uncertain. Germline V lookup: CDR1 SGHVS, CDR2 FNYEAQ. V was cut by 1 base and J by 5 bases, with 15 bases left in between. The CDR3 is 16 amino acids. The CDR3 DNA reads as TGTGCCAGCAGCTTAGGCCTCGGGATGCCAAGAAACACCATATATTTT. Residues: CASSLGLGMPRNTIYF.

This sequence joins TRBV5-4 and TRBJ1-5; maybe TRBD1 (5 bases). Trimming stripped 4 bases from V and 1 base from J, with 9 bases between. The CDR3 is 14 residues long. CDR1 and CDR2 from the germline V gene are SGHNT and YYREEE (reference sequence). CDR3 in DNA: TGTGCCAGCAGCATGGCAGGGAGCAATCAGCCCCAGCATTTT. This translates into CASSMAGSNQPQHF.

The CDR3 is CASSEALTGVGTGELFF. CDR3 in DNA: TGTGCCAGCAGTGAAGCGCTGACAGGGGTGGGGACCGGGGAGCTGTTTTTT. V and J are TRBV6-1 and TRBJ2-2, with 8 bases matching TRBD1. The germline CDR1 and CDR2 sequences are MNHNS and SASEGT. The V gene end was trimmed by 0 bases and the J gene end by 5 bases; junction bases not matched to a gene: 8. The CDR3 loop spans 17 amino acids.

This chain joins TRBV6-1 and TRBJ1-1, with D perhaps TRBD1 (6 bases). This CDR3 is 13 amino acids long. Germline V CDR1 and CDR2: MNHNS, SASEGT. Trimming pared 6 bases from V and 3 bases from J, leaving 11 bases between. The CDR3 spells CASRGAPHTEAFF. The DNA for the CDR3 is TGTGCCAGCAGGGGGGCGCCCCACACTGAAGCTTTCTTT.

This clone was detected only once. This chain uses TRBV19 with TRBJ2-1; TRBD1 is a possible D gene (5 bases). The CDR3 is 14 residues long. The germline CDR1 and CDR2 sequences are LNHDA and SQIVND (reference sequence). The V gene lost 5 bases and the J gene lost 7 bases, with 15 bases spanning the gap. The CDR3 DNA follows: TGTGCCAGTAGTGACCAGGGATTGTCAAATGAGCAGTTCTTC. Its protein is CASSDQGLSNEQFF.

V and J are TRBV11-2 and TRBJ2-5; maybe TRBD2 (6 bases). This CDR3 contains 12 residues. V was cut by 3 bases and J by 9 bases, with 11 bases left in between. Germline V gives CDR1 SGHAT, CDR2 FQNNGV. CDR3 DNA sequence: TGTGCCAGCAGCTTGGGGGGATGGGCCCAGTACTTC. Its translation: CASSLGGWAQYF.

CDR3 sequence reads: CASRGRGGLYEQYF. The CDR3 DNA reads as TGCGCCAGCAGGGGGCGGGGGGGCCTCTACGAGCAGTACTTC. The chain recombines TRBV10-2 with TRBJ2-7; TRBD2 matches at 9 bases. The germline V gene encodes CDR1 WSHSY and CDR2 SAAADI. Unmatched junction bases numbered 6, after V lost 6 bases and J lost 3 bases. This CDR3 region has 14 residues.

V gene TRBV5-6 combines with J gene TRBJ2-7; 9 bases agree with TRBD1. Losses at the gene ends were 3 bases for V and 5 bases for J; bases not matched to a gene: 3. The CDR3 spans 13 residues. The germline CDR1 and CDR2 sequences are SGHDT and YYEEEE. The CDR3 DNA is TGTGCCAGCAGCTGGGGACAGGGCCACGAGCAGTACTTC. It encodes CASSWGQGHEQYF. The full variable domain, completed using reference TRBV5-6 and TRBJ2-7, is DAGVTQSPTHLIKTRGQQVTLRCSPKSGHDTVSWYQQALGQGPQFIFQYYEEEERQRGNFPDRFSGHQFPNYSSELNVNALLLGDSALYLCASSWGQGHEQYFGPGTRLTVT.

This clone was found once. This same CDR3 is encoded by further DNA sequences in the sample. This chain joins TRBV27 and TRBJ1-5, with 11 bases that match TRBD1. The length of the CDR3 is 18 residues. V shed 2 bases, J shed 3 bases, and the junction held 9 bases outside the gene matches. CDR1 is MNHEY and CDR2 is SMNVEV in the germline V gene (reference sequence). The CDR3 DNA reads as TGTGCCAGCAGTTTAAGTGGGACAGGGGGTAACTTCAATCAGCCCCAGCATTTT. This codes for CASSLSGTGGNFNQPQHF.

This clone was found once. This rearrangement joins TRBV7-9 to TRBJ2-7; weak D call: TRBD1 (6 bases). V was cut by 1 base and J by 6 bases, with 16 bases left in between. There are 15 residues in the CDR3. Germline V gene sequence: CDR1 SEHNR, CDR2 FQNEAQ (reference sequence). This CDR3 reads CASSLVVAGVGEQYF. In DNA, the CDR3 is TGTGCCAGCAGCTTAGTGGTCGCAGGGGTAGGCGAGCAGTACTTC.

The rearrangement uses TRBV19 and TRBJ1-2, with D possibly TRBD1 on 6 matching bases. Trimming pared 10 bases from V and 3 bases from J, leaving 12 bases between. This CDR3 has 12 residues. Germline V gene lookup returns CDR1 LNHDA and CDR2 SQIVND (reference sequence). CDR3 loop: CATATGDYGYTF. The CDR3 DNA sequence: TGTGCCACGGCGACAGGAGACTATGGCTACACCTTC.

The CDR3 loop reads CAISESPSHVQETQYF. The CDR3 nucleotides are TGTGCCATCAGTGAGTCGCCCTCACACGTCCAAGAGACCCAGTACTTC. The rearrangement links TRBV10-3 to TRBJ2-5; no clear D. V was pared by 0 bases and J by 1 base, with 12 bases between. The CDR3 has 16 residues. Germline values: CDR1 ENHRY, CDR2 SYGVKD.

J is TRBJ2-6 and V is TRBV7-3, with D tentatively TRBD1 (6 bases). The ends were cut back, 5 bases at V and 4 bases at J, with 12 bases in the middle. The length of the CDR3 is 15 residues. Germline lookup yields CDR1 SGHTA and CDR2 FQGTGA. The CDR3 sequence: CASSPRGSGANVLTF. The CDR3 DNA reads TGTGCCAGCAGCCCCAGGGGAAGCGGGGCCAACGTCCTGACTTTC.

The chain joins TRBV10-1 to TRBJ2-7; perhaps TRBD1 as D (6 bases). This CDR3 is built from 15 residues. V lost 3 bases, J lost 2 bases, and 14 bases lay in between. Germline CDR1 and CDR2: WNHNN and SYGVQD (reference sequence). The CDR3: CASSDGLDRTYEQYF. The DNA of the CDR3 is TGCGCCAGCAGTGATGGGTTGGACAGAACCTACGAGCAGTACTTC.

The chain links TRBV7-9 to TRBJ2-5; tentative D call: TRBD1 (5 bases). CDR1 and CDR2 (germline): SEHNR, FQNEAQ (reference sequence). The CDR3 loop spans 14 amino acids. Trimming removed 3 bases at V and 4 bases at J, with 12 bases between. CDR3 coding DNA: TGTGCCAGCAGCTTCCAGGGTGTAGCAGAGACCCAGTACTTC. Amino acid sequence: CASSFQGVAETQYF.

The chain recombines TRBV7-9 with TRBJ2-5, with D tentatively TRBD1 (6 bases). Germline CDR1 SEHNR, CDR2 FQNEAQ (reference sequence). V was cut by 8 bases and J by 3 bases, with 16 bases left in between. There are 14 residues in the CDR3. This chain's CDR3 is CASGVGAGEETQYF. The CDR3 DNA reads TGTGCCAGCGGAGTGGGGGCAGGTGAAGAGACCCAGTACTTC.

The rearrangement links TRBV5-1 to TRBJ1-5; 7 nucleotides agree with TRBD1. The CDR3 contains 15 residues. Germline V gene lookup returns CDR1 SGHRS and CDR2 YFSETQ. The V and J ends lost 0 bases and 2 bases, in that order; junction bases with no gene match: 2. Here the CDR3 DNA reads TGCGCCAGCAGCTTGGCAGGACAGGGCAATCAGCCCCAGCATTTT. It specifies CASSLAGQGNQPQHF.

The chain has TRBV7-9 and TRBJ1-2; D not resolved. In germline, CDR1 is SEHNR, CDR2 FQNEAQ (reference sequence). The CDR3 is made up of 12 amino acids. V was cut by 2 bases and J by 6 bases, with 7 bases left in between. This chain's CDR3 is CASSLTANGYTF. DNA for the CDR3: TGTGCCAGCAGCTTAACAGCTAATGGCTACACCTTC.

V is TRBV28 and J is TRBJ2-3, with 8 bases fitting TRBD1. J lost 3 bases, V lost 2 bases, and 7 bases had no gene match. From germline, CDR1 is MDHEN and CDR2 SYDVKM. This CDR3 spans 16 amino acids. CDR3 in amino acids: CASSLPQTGETDTQYF. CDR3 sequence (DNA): TGTGCCAGCAGTTTACCCCAGACAGGGGAAACAGATACGCAGTATTTT.

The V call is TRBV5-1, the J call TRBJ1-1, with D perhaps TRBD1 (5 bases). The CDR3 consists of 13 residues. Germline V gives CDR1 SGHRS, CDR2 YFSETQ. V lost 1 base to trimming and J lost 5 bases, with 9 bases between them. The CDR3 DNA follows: TGCGCCAGCAGCTTGAGGGGCGAGACTGAAGCTTTCTTT. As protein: CASSLRGETEAFF.